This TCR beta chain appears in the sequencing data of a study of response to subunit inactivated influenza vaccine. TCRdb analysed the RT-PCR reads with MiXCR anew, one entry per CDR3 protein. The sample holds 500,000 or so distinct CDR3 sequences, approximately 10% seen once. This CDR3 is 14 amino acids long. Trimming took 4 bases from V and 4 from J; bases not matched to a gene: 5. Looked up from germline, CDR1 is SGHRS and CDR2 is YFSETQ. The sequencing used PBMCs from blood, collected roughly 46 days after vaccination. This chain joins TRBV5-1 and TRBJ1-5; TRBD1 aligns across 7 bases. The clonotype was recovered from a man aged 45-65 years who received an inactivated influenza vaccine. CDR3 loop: CASSPQGRNQPQHF. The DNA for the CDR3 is TGCGCCAGCAGCCCACAGGGGCGGAATCAGCCCCAGCATTTT.